This T cell receptor (beta chain) was captured in a study of blood T cell repertoires in COVID-19 (dated by TCRdb to between 2020 and 2021). The study in broad terms: Samples covering the acute and convalescent phases of COVID-19 were provided by collaborators in the United States, Italy and Spain. Samples were obtained from the ongoing ImmuneRACE study (first 160 participants) and from about 1,300 subjects provided by 6 global collaborators. The sample metadata nearly always contained a de-identified subject ID, COVID-19 status, age in years and sex. Subjects who had been exposed to COVID-19, were actively infected with it, or had recovered from it provided the deeply sampled blood TCRbeta repertoires that made up the dataset. A freely available public database, intended as a resource for researchers studying the immune response to SARS-CoV-2, is where the repertoires were released. HLA class I and class II types, where available, came from metadata supplied by the sample provider rather than from assay-based typing. The prospective study material was composed of cDNA or gDNA derived from T cells, B-cell-depleted T cells, or PBMCs.

As to this clone: Its antigen specificity is not known. An end of the junction does not agree with germline; a read error may underlie this.

TCRbeta CDR3 regions were amplified from genomic DNA using the immunoSEQ Assay, a bias-controlled multiplex PCR. Per the source publication's procedure: The number of nucleated cells in each sample was estimated by amplification of reference gene primers within the assay. Sequence reads were collapsed and filtered to measure the absolute abundance of every unique TCRbeta CDR3 rearrangement. For each sample, productive Simpson clonality was calculated by taking the square root of Simpson's diversity index across productive rearrangements. The table comes from immuneACCESS by way of TCRdb, which keeps in-frame sequences with V and J called. Part of the clones is missing from these tables; in studies checked, under half for an unresolved V gene and the rest for unknown reasons. V, J and clone size are those of that table, while D and trimming were read from the DNA. The sample includes about 420,000 clones, with approximately 90% observed a single time. Jointly, the top ten make up around 0.92% of the sample.

CDR1 and CDR2 are read off the germline V gene as SNHLY and FYNNEI. The CDR3 has 13 amino acids, counting the end cysteine and phenylalanine. The read is trimmed to its CDR3 DNA, 39 bases read in frame from base 1. One collaborating source in Seattle enrolled patients while the patients were actively infected and followed the patients over time throughout the course of disease. The collaborating institutions used their own protocols to collect whole blood in K2EDTA tubes. For TCRbeta analysis, collaborators shipped samples in one of three forms: frozen whole blood, isolated PBMCs, or DNA extracted from either of those sample types. Broader findings and caveats from the paper: How much clinical and demographic metadata was included differed by source and by participant, and the metadata was provided uncurated.

Rearrangement joined TRBV2 to TRBJ2-1; TRBD1 is possibly the D segment (6 matching bases). Sequencing was performed on peripheral blood. The source is a young man with COVID-19, enrolled during active disease. The CDR3 amino acid sequence is: CASINNPGAGELF. DNA sequence: TGTGCCAGCATTAACAATCCAGGGGCTGGCGAGCTCTTC.